This TCR beta chain was sequenced for a study of cytomegalovirus exposure and HLA in healthy donors. Generated by immunoSEQ multiplex PCR, the TCRdb table keeps only in-frame clones and is missing some. The sample records roughly 140,000 clones, around nine tenths being singletons. The CDR3 is 12 amino acids. The V end lost 1 base, the J end lost 9 bases, and 7 bases lay between the germline ends. Germline V gene sequence: CDR1 SGHTA, CDR2 FQGNSA. The sequence was collected from a young man in good health and CMV-seropositive. The specimen sequenced was PBMCs. V and J are TRBV7-2 and TRBJ2-1, with D unresolved. The CDR3 sequence is CASSLDSPEQFF. CDR3 nucleotides: TGTGCCAGCAGCTTAGACTCCCCTGAGCAGTTCTTC.